These T cell receptor beta chains were read from a single sample in a study of cytomegalovirus exposure and HLA in healthy donors. Sequencing was performed with immunoSEQ multiplex PCR; in TCRdb, only in-frame clones are kept and a portion is missing. The table has approximately 160,000 clones, about nine tenths seen once; the top ten hold over 4%. Sequenced material: PBMCs. Source of these receptors: a man younger than 30 in good health and CMV-seropositive. Both conserved end residues are part of each CDR3. D genes are given only for firm matches. Some rows have no size entry. The others give once, few or many, or a class for an expanded clone.

j_call v_call d_call clone_size cdr3_aa cdr3_nt
TRBJ1-1 TRBV7-2 . . CASSYMNTEAFF TGTGCCAGCAGCTACATGAACACTGAAGCTTTCTTT
TRBJ2-7 TRBV28 TRBD1 . CASSLIGTGSYEQYF TGTGCCAGCAGTTTAATCGGGACAGGGTCCTACGAGCAGTACTTC
TRBJ2-7 TRBV5-1 TRBD2 once CASSLGLAGEQYF TGCGCCAGCAGCTTGGGGCTAGCGGGCGAGCAGTACTTC
TRBJ2-1 TRBV6-5 . . CASSTGNEQFF TGTGCCAGCAGTACCGGCAATGAGCAGTTCTTC
TRBJ2-3 TRBV27 TRBD2 . CASSLSWGTSGIPSTDTQYF TGTGCCAGCAGTTTATCGTGGGGGACTAGCGGGATACCTAGCACAGATACGCAGTATTTT
TRBJ1-5 TRBV6-1 . . CASSKFRASNQPQHF TGTGCCAGCAGTAAATTCAGGGCCAGCAATCAGCCCCAGCATTTT
TRBJ1-4 TRBV18 TRBD1 few CASSAQRQGNEKLFF TGTGCCAGCTCAGCACAACGACAGGGTAATGAAAAACTGTTTTTT
TRBJ2-3 TRBV10-3 TRBD2 . CAISESYGTSGRVSPDTQYF TGTGCCATCAGTGAGTCCTACGGGACTAGCGGGAGGGTTAGTCCGGATACGCAGTATTTT
TRBJ2-3 TRBV27 . . CASTFSQGFTDTQYF TGTGCCAGCACCTTTTCCCAGGGGTTCACAGATACGCAGTATTTT
TRBJ2-2 TRBV18 . once CASSKEGVNTGELFF TGTGCCAGCTCCAAGGAAGGGGTGAACACCGGGGAGCTGTTTTTT
TRBJ1-2 TRBV6-1 . . CASSGTTGDNYGYTF TGTGCCAGCAGTGGGACGACAGGAGATAACTATGGCTACACCTTC
TRBJ2-1 TRBV18 TRBD2 once CASSPGTSVNEQFF TGTGCCAGCTCACCGGGGACTAGCGTTAATGAGCAGTTCTTC
TRBJ2-7 TRBV2 TRBD1 . CASRPRDRGTYEQYF TGTGCCAGCAGACCCCGGGACAGAGGTACCTACGAGCAGTACTTC
TRBJ1-1 TRBV28 TRBD1 . CASRPQGATEAFF TGTGCCAGCAGGCCACAGGGGGCGACTGAAGCTTTCTTT
TRBJ2-1 TRBV9 TRBD2 . CASSASGSSYNEQFF TGTGCCAGCAGCGCTAGCGGGAGCTCCTACAATGAGCAGTTCTTC
TRBJ1-5 TRBV29-1 . once CSVELGGSNQPQHF TGCAGCGTTGAACTGGGGGGAAGCAATCAGCCCCAGCATTTT
TRBJ2-2 TRBV5-1 . . CASSLSQNTGELFF TGCGCCAGCAGCTTGAGCCAGAACACCGGGGAGCTGTTTTTT
TRBJ1-1 TRBV11-2 . . CASSLGTATEAFF TGTGCCAGCAGCTTAGGGACAGCGACTGAAGCTTTCTTT
TRBJ2-7 TRBV5-1 . . CASSFDSGPYEQYF TGCGCCAGCAGCTTCGACTCCGGTCCCTACGAGCAGTACTTC
TRBJ2-5 TRBV4-2 TRBD2 once CASSGSGRARETQYF TGTGCCAGCAGCGGTAGCGGGAGGGCGAGGGAGACCCAGTACTTC
TRBJ1-4 TRBV9 TRBD1 . CASSGQGVVEKLFF TGTGCCAGCAGCGGACAGGGAGTTGTTGAAAAACTGTTTTTT
TRBJ1-1 TRBV5-1 . . CASSMPAGRLNTEAFF TGCGCCAGCAGCATGCCGGCGGGACGGCTGAACACTGAAGCTTTCTTT
TRBJ2-5 TRBV29-1 . . CSVEPAGQQETQYF TGCAGCGTTGAGCCGGCAGGGCAACAAGAGACCCAGTACTTC
TRBJ2-1 TRBV7-8 . . CASSMITSFSYNEQFF TGTGCCAGCAGCATGATTACTAGTTTCTCCTACAATGAGCAGTTCTTC
TRBJ1-1 TRBV5-6 TRBD1 . CASSPAPTGGNTEAFF TGTGCCAGCAGCCCGGCCCCCACAGGGGGCAACACTGAAGCTTTCTTT
TRBJ1-4 TRBV4-2 . . CASSQDKVVPGLLDPFNEKLFF TGTGCCAGCAGCCAAGATAAGGTTGTGCCGGGACTCCTCGATCCCTTTAATGAAAAACTGTTTTTT
TRBJ2-7 TRBV6-6 TRBD2 . CASRIRLAGDPYEQYF TGTGCCAGCAGGATCAGACTAGCGGGAGACCCCTACGAGCAGTACTTC
TRBJ2-1 TRBV7-3 TRBD2 . CASSPGLAANNEQFF TGTGCCAGCAGCCCTGGACTAGCGGCTAACAATGAGCAGTTCTTC
TRBJ1-2 TRBV4-1 . . CASSQERRSYGYTF TGCGCCAGCAGCCAAGAAAGGAGGAGCTATGGCTACACCTTC
TRBJ2-5 TRBV7-3 TRBD2 once CASSPTLAVETQYF TGTGCCAGCAGCCCGACTCTAGCGGTGGAGACCCAGTACTTC
TRBJ2-1 TRBV12-5 . . CASGLVVSGLYNEQFF TGTGCTAGTGGTTTGGTAGTTAGCGGCCTCTACAATGAGCAGTTCTTC
TRBJ2-3 TRBV11-3 TRBD2 . CASSLGGGSRNTQYF TGTGCCAGCAGCTTAGGGGGCGGGAGTCGGAATACGCAGTATTTT
TRBJ1-5 TRBV19 . many CASRLVGRGYQPQHF TGTGCCAGTAGATTGGTCGGTCGCGGGTATCAGCCCCAGCATTTT
TRBJ2-1 TRBV7-9 . . CASSSPLALDNEQFF TGTGCCAGCAGCTCCCCCCTAGCGCTAGACAATGAGCAGTTCTTC
TRBJ1-5 TRBV5-8 TRBD1 . CASSSDRGRQPQHF TGTGCCAGCAGCTCTGACAGGGGGCGGCAGCCCCAGCATTTT
TRBJ2-1 TRBV30 . . CAWDTGQSDEQFF TGTGCCTGGGACACGGGACAATCGGATGAGCAGTTCTTC
TRBJ2-2 TRBV25-1 . few CASSVWGPMNTGELFF TGTGCCAGCAGCGTATGGGGGCCTATGAACACCGGGGAGCTGTTTTTT
TRBJ1-3 TRBV5-1 . once CASRRDNSGNTIYF TGCGCCAGCAGACGGGACAACTCTGGAAACACCATATATTTT
TRBJ1-1 TRBV29-1 . . CSVEREVPEAFF TGCAGCGTTGAGAGGGAGGTCCCTGAAGCTTTCTTT
TRBJ1-2 TRBV16 . . CASTPSGLVYGYTF TGTGCCAGCACCCCGAGTGGGCTCGTCTATGGCTACACCTTC
TRBJ2-7 TRBV12-2 . . CASRLALLRDRGYYEQYF TGTGCAAGTCGCTTAGCCCTCTTAAGGGACAGGGGGTACTACGAGCAGTACTTC